This T cell receptor beta chain was found in a study of CD8+ T cells in alopecia areata. Across the whole study: Twice a day, 5 to 10 mg of oral tofacitinib was administered to treated patients.

Study observations and caveats: There were many expanded lesional clones persisting in scalp and blood during tofacitinib.

As the sequencing template, cDNA was produced by extracting RNA and reverse transcribing it. Only in-frame clones appear in the TCRdb table, and some are missing; sequencing was by immunoSEQ multiplex PCR. The sample holds under 300,000 clones, 60% seen once. Noted treatment: oral pan-JAK inhibitor, 5-10 mg twice daily. About this clone: Its antigen is still unknown.

The sample consisted of CD4+ T cells sorted from blood, taken around week 54, from a patient treated with tofacitinib. This TCR derives from a human donor with alopecia areata.

The CDR3 spells CATSSWTGNEQYF. The CDR3 nucleotides read TGTGCCACCAGCAGCTGGACAGGGAACGAGCAGTACTTC. The rearrangement joins TRBV15 to TRBJ2-7, with TRBD1 matching 8 bases. The germline V gene has CDR1 LNHNV and CDR2 YYDKDF (reference sequence). V was pared by 3 bases and J by 5 bases, with 3 bases of the junction left unmatched. The CDR3 totals 13 residues.